Below, 32 T cell receptor beta chains from the same sample are listed, as sequenced in a study of cytomegalovirus exposure and HLA in healthy donors. The study ran its PCR with 60 Vbeta and 13 Jbeta primers. TCRdb keeps only in-frame clones here, not all; method: immunoSEQ multiplex PCR. The data hold a few hundred thousand clones, with around four fifths observed a single time. What was sequenced was PBMCs. These receptors all stem from a middle-aged woman in good health and CMV-seropositive.

The CDR3 region is CASADGQGRYQPQHF. The DNA of the CDR3 is TGTGCCAGCGCCGACGGACAGGGGAGGTATCAGCCCCAGCATTTT. The chain joins TRBV28 to TRBJ1-5; 9 nucleotides match TRBD1. Looked up from germline, CDR1 is MDHEN and CDR2 is SYDVKM. The CDR3 has 15 amino acids. J lost 5 bases, V lost 8 bases, and 10 bases had no gene match.

The rearrangement links TRBV14 to TRBJ2-1; D may be TRBD1 (5 bases). There are 14 residues in the CDR3. The ends were cut back, 3 bases at V and 9 bases at J, with 15 bases in the middle. Germline CDR1 SGHDN, CDR2 FVKESK. The CDR3 loop is CASSHQGAFGEQFF. CDR3 coding DNA: TGTGCCAGCAGCCACCAAGGGGCCTTTGGTGAGCAGTTCTTC. The whole variable domain, filled in from reference TRBV14 and TRBJ2-1, reads EAGVTQFPSHSVIEKGQTVTLRCDPISGHDNLYWYRRVMGKEIKFLLHFVKESKQDESGMPNNRFLAERTGGTYSTLKVQPAELEDSGVYFCASSHQGAFGEQFFGPGTRLTVL.

Remarks on this clone: The junction differs from germline at one of its ends, possibly a read error. V usage is TRBV5-1 and J usage is TRBJ2-5, with TRBD1 identical over 10 bases. Per the germline V gene, CDR1 is SGHRS and CDR2 is YFSETQ. This CDR3 is 14 amino acids long. Here the CDR3 DNA reads TGCGCCAACAGCGCGACAGGGGGCGGAGAGACCCAGTACTTC. Protein sequence: CANSATGGGETQYF.

This chain uses TRBV28 with TRBJ1-6, with 7 nucleotides matching TRBD1. CDR1 is MDHEN, CDR2 SYDVKM, per germline. The CDR3 is 14 residues long. V dropped 5 bases and J dropped 8; count of bases not matched to a gene: 6. In DNA, the CDR3 is TGTGCCAGCAGTCCAGGACAGGCTGATTCACCCCTCCACTTT. Protein: CASSPGQADSPLHF.

This clone has a single count. The chain recombines TRBV4-1 with TRBJ1-6, with 9 nucleotides matching TRBD1. Germline CDR1 and CDR2: MGHRA and YSYEKL. Trimming at V came to 0 bases and at J to 9 bases, leaving 6 bases not matched to a gene. CDR3 length equals 16 residues. Here the CDR3 reads CASSQESGQGGSPLHF. CDR3 DNA: TGCGCCAGCAGCCAAGAATCGGGACAGGGTGGTTCACCCCTCCACTTT.

This chain links TRBV6-1 with TRBJ1-4, with 10 bases aligning to TRBD1. There are 14 residues in the CDR3. Germline CDR1 MNHNS, CDR2 SASEGT. The V segment lost 8 bases and the J segment 8 bases; nucleotides outside the gene matches: 8. Here the CDR3 DNA reads TGTGCCAGCGCCGGGGACAGGGGTGGCGAAAAACTGTTTTTT. Translating gives CASAGDRGGEKLFF.

This chain links TRBV19 with TRBJ1-5, with D possibly TRBD1 on 5 matching bases. V gave up 7 bases and J gave up 2 bases, with 18 bases separating them. Looked up from germline, CDR1 is LNHDA and CDR2 is SQIVND (reference sequence). The CDR3 has 16 residues. The CDR3 region has the DNA TGTGCCAGTACCTATTTTCAGGGTGGGGGCAATCAGCCCCAGCATTTT. Amino acid sequence: CASTYFQGGGNQPQHF. Full variable domain (missing parts from reference TRBV19 and TRBJ1-5): DGGITQSPKYLFRKEGQNVTLSCEQNLNHDAMYWYRQDPGQGLRLIYYSQIVNDFQKGDIAEGYSVSREKKESFPLTVTSAQKNPTAFYLCASTYFQGGGNQPQHFGDGTRLSIL.

The genes are TRBV28 and TRBJ2-5; maybe TRBD1 (5 bases). The CDR3 is 14 residues long. V was trimmed by 3 bases and J by 5 bases, leaving 13 bases between them. CDR1 and CDR2 from the germline V gene are MDHEN and SYDVKM. This CDR3 is CASSFQGKVETQYF. Here the CDR3 DNA reads TGTGCCAGCAGTTTTCAGGGAAAGGTGGAGACCCAGTACTTC.

The gene calls are TRBV4-3 and TRBJ2-3; 7 positions agree with TRBD1. From germline, CDR1 is LGHNA and CDR2 YSLEER. This CDR3 region has 15 residues. Trimming took 1 base from V and 2 from J; bases not matched to a gene: 3. The CDR3 spells CASSQATGTTDTQYF. CDR3 coding DNA: TGCGCCAGCAGCCAAGCGACAGGGACCACAGATACGCAGTATTTT.

The sample holds a few counts of this clone. The gene calls are TRBV30 and TRBJ2-7, with D perhaps TRBD1 (5 bases). V was shortened by 5 bases and J by 3 bases, with 17 bases between the two germline ends. Germline CDR1 GTSNPN, CDR2 SVGIG (reference sequence). The CDR3 length is 14 residues. CDR3 DNA: TGTGCCTGGGAGCCCAGGGATTTGAACTACGAGCAGTACTTC. Protein sequence: CAWEPRDLNYEQYF.

The V gene is TRBV5-1, the J gene TRBJ1-4; 8 bases align to TRBD1. Looked up from germline, CDR1 is SGHRS and CDR2 is YFSETQ. The CDR3 has 14 amino acids. V gave up 5 bases and J gave up 8 bases; unmatched junction bases: 8. CDR3 in amino acids: CASRTGEGREKLFF. DNA for the CDR3: TGCGCCAGCAGGACAGGGGAGGGAAGAGAAAAACTGTTTTTT.

J is TRBJ2-5 and V is TRBV5-1; 8 bases fit TRBD2. The germline gives CDR1 SGHRS, CDR2 YFSETQ. The V and J ends lost 0 bases and 5 bases, in that order; junction bases with no gene match: 3. This CDR3 contains 14 residues. In nucleotides, the CDR3 is TGCGCCAGCAGCTTGGTTAGCGGGGCGGAGACCCAGTACTTC. It translates to CASSLVSGAETQYF.

This chain joins TRBV2 and TRBJ2-1, with a weak D call TRBD2 (5 bases). Trimming left V 3 bases short and J 9 bases short, with 18 bases between. The CDR3 is made up of 15 amino acids. Germline V CDR1 and CDR2: SNHLY, FYNNEI. CDR3 region: CASSEGVTGMGEQFF. CDR3 in DNA: TGTGCCAGCAGTGAGGGAGTGACTGGGATGGGTGAGCAGTTCTTC.

The chain couples TRBV18 to TRBJ1-5; TRBD1 might be the D (6 bases). V was pared by 3 bases and J by 1 base, with 10 bases between. CDR3 length: 15 residues. Per the germline V gene, CDR1 is KGHSH and CDR2 is LQKENI. CDR3 region: CASSPQGQSNQPQHF. In nucleotides, the CDR3 is TGTGCCAGCTCACCGCAGGGGCAAAGCAATCAGCCCCAGCATTTT.

The rearrangement uses TRBV2 and TRBJ2-4; D may be TRBD1 (6 bases). The length of the CDR3 is 13 residues. V lost 5 bases and J 5 bases, leaving 10 bases between the germline ends. In germline, CDR1 is SNHLY, CDR2 FYNNEI. CDR3 bases: TGTGCCAGCAGTTCCGGGACACAAAACATTCAGTACTTC. Its translation: CASSSGTQNIQYF.

This rearrangement joins TRBV14 to TRBJ2-1, with 7 bases lining up with TRBD2. The CDR3 spans 13 residues. The junction had 6 bases not matched to a gene; V was cut back by 4 bases and J by 9 bases. Germline V lookup: CDR1 SGHDN, CDR2 FVKESK. For the CDR3, the DNA is TGTGCCAGCAGCCCCTCGCGGGGGTCTGAGCAGTTCTTC. This codes for CASSPSRGSEQFF.

The chain carries TRBV27 and TRBJ2-1; possibly TRBD2 for D (6 bases). From germline, CDR1 is MNHEY and CDR2 SMNVEV (reference sequence). The CDR3 sequence is 14 residues long. Deletions cut 7 bases from V and 3 bases from J, with 13 bases between. DNA of the CDR3: TGTGCCAGCATCGGTAGCGGTAGCTACAATGAGCAGTTCTTC. This translates into CASIGSGSYNEQFF.

The CDR3 is CASTHAGENTEAFF. The DNA of the CDR3 is TGTGCCAGCACCCATGCCGGGGAAAACACTGAAGCTTTCTTT. This chain connects TRBV11-2 to TRBJ1-1; D is unresolved. The germline CDR1 and CDR2 sequences are SGHAT and FQNNGV. The CDR3 runs 14 residues. Trimming took 7 bases from V and 2 from J, leaving 14 bases between them.

The chain carries TRBV30 and TRBJ2-6; possible D gene TRBD1, 5 bases. Trimming removed 5 bases at V and 0 bases at J, with 11 bases between. Germline V gene sequence: CDR1 GTSNPN, CDR2 SVGIG (reference sequence). This CDR3 contains 15 residues. The chain's CDR3 is CAWVKDNSGANVLTF. For the CDR3, the DNA is TGTGCCTGGGTGAAGGACAACTCTGGGGCCAACGTCCTGACTTTC.

The CDR3 is CASSEGTLGVYYEQYF. CDR3 in DNA: TGTGCCAGCAGTGAGGGGACTTTGGGAGTTTATTACGAGCAGTACTTC. The chain couples TRBV2 to TRBJ2-7; TRBD2 might be the D (6 bases). The CDR3 sequence is 16 residues long. V shed 3 bases and J shed 4 bases, with 19 bases lying between them. The germline V gene has CDR1 SNHLY and CDR2 FYNNEI.

The V call is TRBV18, the J call TRBJ1-5; D not resolved. Per the germline V gene, CDR1 is KGHSH and CDR2 is LQKENI. The CDR3 runs to 16 residues. V shed 6 bases and J shed 2 bases, with 17 bases lying between them. CDR3 region: CASSPAVVSGNQPQHF. The CDR3 coding sequence is TGTGCCAGCTCTCCTGCCGTTGTTTCAGGCAATCAGCCCCAGCATTTT. Based on the CDR3 plus reference TRBV18 and TRBJ1-5, the full variable domain is NAGVMQNPRHLVRRRGQEARLRCSPMKGHSHVYWYRQLPEEGLKFMVYLQKENIIDESGMPKERFSAEFPKEGPSILRIQQVVRGDSAAYFCASSPAVVSGNQPQHFGDGTRLSIL.

The chain is built from TRBV19 and TRBJ2-1; tentatively, D is TRBD2 (6 bases). Germline CDR1 and CDR2: LNHDA and SQIVND (reference sequence). V dropped 3 bases and J dropped 5 bases, with 14 bases sitting between them. The length of the CDR3 is 15 residues. The CDR3 bases are TGTGCCAGTAGTATTGCTTGGACTACCCACAATGAGCAGTTCTTC. Its protein product is CASSIAWTTHNEQFF.

The V call is TRBV7-9, the J call TRBJ2-1; D unclear. The germline V gene has CDR1 SEHNR and CDR2 FQNEAQ (reference sequence). The CDR3 contains 16 residues. Trimming cost V 2 bases and J 4 bases, with 15 bases left between them. The DNA for the CDR3 is TGTGCCAGCAGCTTAACTTTTGGAGAAGAGTACAATGAGCAGTTCTTC. Translated: CASSLTFGEEYNEQFF.

The CDR3 is CASSFTAGATYEQYF. DNA of the CDR3: TGTGCCAGCAGCTTTACGGCGGGAGCAACGTACGAGCAGTACTTC. This chain links TRBV11-3 with TRBJ2-7; 7 bases are a match to TRBD2. This CDR3 has 15 residues. Germline values: CDR1 SGHNT, CDR2 YENEEA. V lost 3 bases, J lost 4 bases, and 9 bases stayed unmatched.

The chain uses TRBV28 and TRBJ2-6; no firm D call. The CDR3 has 20 amino acids. In germline, CDR1 is MDHEN, CDR2 SYDVKM. V lost 2 bases to trimming and J lost 0 bases, with 20 bases between them. In nucleotides, the CDR3 is TGTGCCAGCAGTTTAAAGTCATTGCGGCAGATATCCTCTGGGGCCAACGTCCTGACTTTC. It translates to CASSLKSLRQISSGANVLTF.

V gene TRBV28 combines with J gene TRBJ2-2; 11 bases are a match to TRBD2. J was trimmed by 5 bases and V by 4 bases; bases with no gene match: 12. The germline V gene has CDR1 MDHEN and CDR2 SYDVKM. This CDR3 is 18 amino acids long. The CDR3, as DNA: TGTGCCAGCAGTTCTAGCTTTTCGGGACTAGCGGCAACCGGGGAGCTGTTTTTT. Translated, it gives CASSSSFSGLAATGELFF. The complete variable domain, with remaining parts taken from reference TRBV28 and TRBJ2-2, reads DVKVTQSSRYLVKRTGEKVFLECVQDMDHENMFWYRQDPGLGLRLIYFSYDVKMKEKGDIPEGYSVSREKKERFSLILESASTNQTSMYLCASSSSFSGLAATGELFFGEGSRLTVL.

The chain combines TRBV7-6 with TRBJ2-2; no reliable D call. The CDR3 length is 12 residues. Germline assignment: CDR1 SGHVS and CDR2 FNYEAQ. The V and J ends lost 2 bases and 9 bases respectively, with 7 bases between them. CDR3: CASSLTTRELFF. The DNA of the CDR3 is TGTGCCAGCAGCTTAACAACCCGGGAGCTGTTTTTT.

To note about this clone: The same CDR3 can be traced to other DNA sequences in this sample. CDR3 nucleotide sequence: TGTGCCAGCAGTTACAGGACTAGCGGCACAGATACGCAGTATTTT. Translated: CASSYRTSGTDTQYF. The chain couples TRBV6-5 to TRBJ2-3; 9 nucleotides match TRBD2. Trimming took 2 bases from V and 1 from J; bases not matched to a gene: 1. The CDR3 totals 15 residues. Germline V CDR1 and CDR2: MNHEY, SVGAGI.

This clone was detected only a few times. V gene TRBV9 combines with J gene TRBJ2-3; D is perhaps TRBD2 (5 bases). With 7 bases removed from V and 2 bases from J, the gap between germline ends came to 20 bases. This CDR3 is 16 amino acids long. Germline V gene sequence: CDR1 SGDLS, CDR2 YYNGEE. This chain's CDR3 is CASRRPGSEVTDTQYF. CDR3 DNA sequence: TGTGCCAGCCGAAGACCGGGATCCGAAGTCACAGATACGCAGTATTTT.

The chain has TRBV30 and TRBJ1-4; the D is unclear. The CDR3 has 14 residues. Trimming left V 7 bases short and J 0 bases short, with 12 bases between. CDR1 GTSNPN and CDR2 SVGIG come from the germline V gene (reference sequence). CDR3 sequence: CASLGKATNEKLFF. CDR3 nucleotide sequence: TGTGCCTCCCTAGGAAAGGCAACTAATGAAAAACTGTTTTTT.

The J gene is TRBJ2-7, the V gene TRBV25-1, with 7 positions matching TRBD1. CDR3 length: 17 amino acids. Trimming at V came to 3 bases and at J to 2 bases, leaving 13 bases not matched to a gene. CDR1 MGHDK and CDR2 SYGVNS come from the germline V gene. The CDR3 reads CASSERPLGQSTYEQYF. CDR3 nucleotide sequence: TGTGCCAGCAGTGAGCGTCCTTTGGGACAGAGTACCTACGAGCAGTACTTC.

The genes are TRBV7-8 and TRBJ1-1; the match to TRBD1 covers 7 bases. The CDR3 sequence is 14 residues long. Germline V gives CDR1 SGHVS, CDR2 FQNEAQ. V lost 5 bases and J lost 3; bases outside the gene matches: 6. Here the CDR3 reads CASSNGQDHTEAFF. The DNA for the CDR3 is TGTGCCAGCAGCAACGGACAGGACCACACTGAAGCTTTCTTT.